This is a list of T cell receptor beta chains from one sample in a study of identifying expanded T cells in peripheral blood. Sequenced by immunoSEQ multiplex PCR; TCRdb stores in-frame clones only, minus some. Of approximately 85,000 clones listed, roughly 81% are singletons. The sample consisted of blood. The receptors shown here come from a person between 18 and 75 years old in good health. Both conserved end residues are part of each CDR3. Each record gives: D gene, V gene, J gene, clone size, CDR3 DNA, CDR3 protein. A D gene is named only where the DNA matches it firmly. Where a row states a size, it is once, few, many or the class of an expanded clone; other rows omit it.

TRBD2,TRBV4-2,TRBJ2-1,NA,TGTGCCAGCAGCCAAGATCTGTGGGGGCTAGCGGGAATAAATGAGCAGTTCTTC,CASSQDLWGLAGINEQFF
TRBD1,TRBV5-4,TRBJ2-7,NA,TGTGCCAGCAGCTTGAGGGACAGGAGCTCCTACGAGCAGTACTTC,CASSLRDRSSYEQYF
NA,TRBV5-5,TRBJ2-1,NA,TGTGCCAGCAGCTTGAGTCATTCGGGAGCTATCGATGAGCAGTTCTTC,CASSLSHSGAIDEQFF
TRBD1,TRBV30,TRBJ1-6,NA,TGTGCCTGGACGCAGGGGGCGAGATCACCCCTCCACTTT,CAWTQGARSPLHF
NA,TRBV4-3,TRBJ2-1,NA,TGCGCCAGCAGCCAAGCGGGTGAGGCAGGTTACTCCAATGAGCAGTTCTTC,CASSQAGEAGYSNEQFF
NA,TRBV9,TRBJ1-2,NA,TGTGCCAGCAGCGGAAGGACGTATGGCTACACCTTC,CASSGRTYGYTF
NA,TRBV4-3,TRBJ2-2,once,TGCGCCAGCAGCCAAGATAACAATAGGGAGATAGGACAGCTGTTTTTT,CASSQDNNREIGQLFF
NA,TRBV11-2,TRBJ2-5,NA,TGTGCCAGCCGCACGGGACGGAACCCACAAGAGACCCAGTACTTC,CASRTGRNPQETQYF
NA,TRBV7-2,TRBJ2-1,NA,TGTGCCAGCAGCGACGGAGCAGCCCGGGCCAATGAGCAGTTCTTC,CASSDGAARANEQFF
NA,TRBV28,TRBJ2-1,few,TGTGCCAGCAGCCGAGGACAGTCCCATGAGCAGTTCTTC,CASSRGQSHEQFF
NA,TRBV27,TRBJ2-7,NA,TGTGCCAGCAGTTTCGGTTACGAGCAGTACTTC,CASSFGYEQYF
NA,TRBV5-6,TRBJ2-3,once,TGTGCCAGCAGCCCCGGATTTGATACGCAGTATTTT,CASSPGFDTQYF
NA,TRBV9,TRBJ2-3,few,TGTGCCAGCAGCGTAGGAGGGCCCGGCACAGATACGCAGTATTTT,CASSVGGPGTDTQYF
TRBD1,TRBV4-1,TRBJ1-1,NA,TGCGCCAGCAGCCAGACAGGGGGTCGAATGAACACTGAAGCTTTCTTT,CASSQTGGRMNTEAFF
NA,TRBV4-2,TRBJ2-2,NA,TGTGCCAGCAGCCAAGCTACTAGTCATACCAACACCGGGGAGCTGTTTTTT,CASSQATSHTNTGELFF
TRBD2,TRBV4-1,TRBJ2-1,once,TGCGCCAGCAGCCAAGGTCTAGCGGGAGGGGGCTCCTACAATGAGCAGTTCTTC,CASSQGLAGGGSYNEQFF
NA,TRBV5-6,TRBJ1-3,NA,TGTGCCAGCAGCACGCGTCTTATGTGGAATACTGGAAACACCATATATTTT,CASSTRLMWNTGNTIYF
TRBD1,TRBV7-3,TRBJ2-1,NA,TGTGCCAGCAGCTTTGGGACAGGGCCGAATGAGCAGTTCTTC,CASSFGTGPNEQFF
NA,TRBV20-1,TRBJ2-1,NA,TGCAGTGCTAGAGATGTCATTGAGCAGTTCTTC,CSARDVIEQFF
NA,TRBV30,TRBJ2-3,NA,TGTGCCTGGAGTGAGGTGGTAGATACGCAGTATTTT,CAWSEVVDTQYF
NA,TRBV6-5,TRBJ1-3,medium-sized,TGTGCCAGCAACTCTGGAAACACCATATATTTT,CASNSGNTIYF
NA,TRBV28,TRBJ1-5,NA,TGTGCCAGCAGCAGGGTAGATGATGGCAATCAGCCCCAGCATTTT,CASSRVDDGNQPQHF
NA,TRBV28,TRBJ2-7,once,TGTGCCAGCAGTTTAAGTCGGGGTAACGAGCAGTACTTC,CASSLSRGNEQYF
NA,TRBV10-3,TRBJ2-3,NA,TGTGCCATCAGCCGGGACGGAGTAAGCACAGATACGCAGTATTTT,CAISRDGVSTDTQYF
NA,TRBV7-8,TRBJ2-1,few,TGTGCCAGCAGCTCCTCTAGCGTGCATGAGCAGTTCTTC,CASSSSSVHEQFF
TRBD2,TRBV18,TRBJ2-3,NA,TGTGCCAGCTCAATTGGGACTAGCGGTCCTAGCACGGGGGCGCAGTATTTT,CASSIGTSGPSTGAQYF
NA,TRBV6-5,TRBJ2-5,NA,TGTGCCAGCACCGCAACCCCCACGGGCGGGGAGACCCAGTACTTC,CASTATPTGGETQYF